Following are 8 T cell receptor beta chains from one sample sequenced in a study of early T cells in non-severe SARS-CoV-2 infection (dated by TCRdb to about 2021). The library relied on 5' RACE. The sequencing machine was a NextSeq 500. The public reads were reprocessed in TCRdb via fastp at Q25 and MiXCR, keeping in-frame beta chains. Every distinct CDR3 protein forms one entry, paired with its most common genes and DNA. For this sample there are about 83,000 distinct CDR3 sequences; over 9% appear just once. The leading ten clones occupy 6.5% of the sample. The specimen sequenced was whole blood. Receptor source: an adult who was a healthcare worker with PCR-confirmed SARS-CoV-2 infection or an uninfected control (not recorded which).

This clonotype was detected only a few times. This chain links TRBV5-6 with TRBJ2-3, with D hard to call. Germline lookup yields CDR1 SGHDT and CDR2 YYEEEE. V was cut by 4 bases and J by 4 bases, with 10 bases left in between. The CDR3 consists of 13 residues. This CDR3 reads CASSLEHADTQYF. CDR3 coding DNA: TGTGCCAGCAGCCTTGAACACGCAGATACGCAGTATTTT.

At least ten counts were recorded for this clonotype. The V call is TRBV19, the J call TRBJ2-7, with 7 positions matching TRBD1. The CDR3 contains 16 residues. Per germline, CDR1 LNHDA and CDR2 SQIVND (reference sequence). V shed 10 bases and J 6 bases; nucleotides not matched to a gene: 21. CDR3 residues: CATRPTKQGFFGEQYF. CDR3 DNA: TGTGCCACTAGGCCGACTAAACAGGGGTTTTTCGGCGAGCAGTACTTC.

The genes are TRBV29-1 and TRBJ2-3; no definite D call. CDR1 is SQVTM, CDR2 ANQGSEA, per germline. This CDR3 is 13 amino acids long. Trimming took off 4 bases at V and 4 bases at J, with 12 bases between the two ends. The CDR3 DNA sequence: TGCAGCGTTGGGTTCGGGTCCCCAGATACGCAGTATTTT. Translation: CSVGFGSPDTQYF.

This clonotype was seen a few times. The V and J genes are TRBV29-1 and TRBJ2-3; D possibly corresponds to TRBD2 (6 bases). Trimming stripped 6 bases from V and 1 base from J, with 20 bases between. The CDR3 length is 16 residues. Germline V gives CDR1 SQVTM, CDR2 ANQGSEA. The CDR3 nucleotides are TGCAGCGTCGGCGGGCCGAGCGGGTCTGGCACAGATACGCAGTATTTT. This sequence encodes CSVGGPSGSGTDTQYF.

The sample holds a few counts of this clonotype. The chain joins TRBV7-3 to TRBJ2-1; no clear D gene. Germline CDR1 is SGHTA and CDR2 is FQGTGA. V was clipped by 2 bases and J by 6 bases, with 8 bases between them. CDR3 length equals 13 residues. As DNA, the CDR3 is TGTGCCAGCAGCTTAGAACTGGCCAATGAGCAGTTCTTC. It translates to CASSLELANEQFF.

The J gene is TRBJ2-1, the V gene TRBV12-3 or TRBV12-4, with 14 positions matching TRBD2. V was pared by 6 bases and J by 2 bases, with 6 bases of the junction left unmatched. The CDR3 is made up of 17 amino acids. For the CDR3, the DNA is TGTGCCAGCAGCAACCGACTAGCGGGGGGGACCTACAATGAGCAGTTCTTC. Amino acids: CASSNRLAGGTYNEQFF.

Only a few counts were recorded for this clonotype. This sequence joins TRBV11-1 and TRBJ2-1, with 8 bases fitting TRBD2. The CDR3 sequence is 18 residues long. The germline CDR1 and CDR2 sequences are SGHAT and FQDESV (reference sequence). V lost 1 base and J lost 0; bases outside the gene matches: 8. This CDR3 reads CASSLVASGHSSYNEQFF. In DNA form, the CDR3 reads TGTGCCAGCAGCTTAGTAGCTAGCGGGCACAGCTCCTACAATGAGCAGTTCTTC. The entire variable domain, with the rest obtained from reference TRBV11-1 and TRBJ2-1, is as follows: EAEVAQSPRYKITEKSQAVAFWCDPISGHATLYWYRQILGQGPELLVQFQDESVVDDSQLPKDRFSAERLKGVDSTLKIQPAELGDSAMYLCASSLVASGHSSYNEQFFGPGTRLTVL.

The V call is TRBV20-1, the J call TRBJ2-1, with TRBD1 matching 8 bases. Germline V gene data show CDR1 as DFQATT and CDR2 as SNEGSKA (reference sequence). V lost 5 bases and J lost 7; bases outside the gene matches: 7. The CDR3 has 13 amino acids. CDR3 nucleotides: TGCAGTGCTCCCAGGACAGGGATAAATGAGCAGTTCTTC. This gives the protein CSAPRTGINEQFF.